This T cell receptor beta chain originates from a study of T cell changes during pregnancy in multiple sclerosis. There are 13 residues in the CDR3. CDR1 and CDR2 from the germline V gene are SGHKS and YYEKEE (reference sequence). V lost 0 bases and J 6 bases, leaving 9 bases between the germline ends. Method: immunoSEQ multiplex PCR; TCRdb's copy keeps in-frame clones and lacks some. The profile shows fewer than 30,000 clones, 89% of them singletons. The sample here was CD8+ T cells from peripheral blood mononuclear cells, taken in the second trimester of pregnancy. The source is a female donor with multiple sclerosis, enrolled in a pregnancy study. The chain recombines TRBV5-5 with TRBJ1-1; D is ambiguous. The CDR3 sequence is CASSLGSGSEAFF. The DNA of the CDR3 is TGTGCCAGCAGCTTGGGTAGCGGGTCTGAAGCTTTCTTT.